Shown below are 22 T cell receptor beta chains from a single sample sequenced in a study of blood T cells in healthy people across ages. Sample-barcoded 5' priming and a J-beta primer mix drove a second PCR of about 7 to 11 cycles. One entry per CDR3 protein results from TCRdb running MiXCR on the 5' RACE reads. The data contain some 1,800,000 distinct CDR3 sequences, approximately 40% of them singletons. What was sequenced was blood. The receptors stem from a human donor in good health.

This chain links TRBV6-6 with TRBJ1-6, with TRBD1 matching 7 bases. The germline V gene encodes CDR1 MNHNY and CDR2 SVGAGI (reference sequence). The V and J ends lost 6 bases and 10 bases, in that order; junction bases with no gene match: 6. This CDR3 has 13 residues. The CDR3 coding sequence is TGTGCCAGCAGCGACAGGGTATACTCACCCCTCCACTTT. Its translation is CASSDRVYSPLHF.

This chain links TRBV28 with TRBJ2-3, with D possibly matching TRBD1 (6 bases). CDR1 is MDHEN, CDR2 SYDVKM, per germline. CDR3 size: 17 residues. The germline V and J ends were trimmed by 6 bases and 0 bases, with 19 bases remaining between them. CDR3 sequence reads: CASSPPGARTSTDTQYF. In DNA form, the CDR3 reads TGTGCCAGCAGCCCCCCAGGGGCGAGGACTAGCACAGATACGCAGTATTTT.

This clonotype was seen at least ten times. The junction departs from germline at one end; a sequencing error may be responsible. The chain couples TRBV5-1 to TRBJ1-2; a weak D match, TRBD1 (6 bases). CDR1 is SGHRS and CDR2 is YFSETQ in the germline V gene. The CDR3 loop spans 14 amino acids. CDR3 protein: CASSPGGGDYGYTF. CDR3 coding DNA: TGTGCCAGCTCACCAGGAGGGGGAGACTATGGCTACACCTTC. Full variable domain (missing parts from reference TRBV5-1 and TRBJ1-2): KAGVTQTPRYLIKTRGQQVTLSCSPISGHRSVSWYQQTPGQGLQFLFEYFSETQRNKGNFPGRFSGRQFSNSRSEMNVSTLELGDSALYLCASSPGGGDYGYTFGSGTRLTVV.

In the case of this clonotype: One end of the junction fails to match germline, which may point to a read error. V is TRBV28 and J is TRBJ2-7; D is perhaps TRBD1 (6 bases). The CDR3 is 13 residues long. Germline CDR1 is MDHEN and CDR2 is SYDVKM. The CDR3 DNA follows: TGTGCCACCCAAGACAGGTTCACCTACGAACAGTACTTC. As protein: CATQDRFTYEQYF.

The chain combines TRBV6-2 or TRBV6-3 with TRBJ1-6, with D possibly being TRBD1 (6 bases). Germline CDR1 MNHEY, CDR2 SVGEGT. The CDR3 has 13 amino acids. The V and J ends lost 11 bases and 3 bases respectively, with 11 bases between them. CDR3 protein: CAGRTDYNSPLHF. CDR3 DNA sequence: TGTGCCGGGAGGACAGACTATAATTCACCCCTCCACTTT.

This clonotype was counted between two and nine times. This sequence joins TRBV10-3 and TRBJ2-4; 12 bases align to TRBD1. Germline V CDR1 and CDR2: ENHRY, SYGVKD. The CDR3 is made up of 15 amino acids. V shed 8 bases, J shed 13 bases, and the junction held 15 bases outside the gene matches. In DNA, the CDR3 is TGTGCCATCGGGAAGGGACAGGGGGCTCTGGGTGAGCAGTACTTC. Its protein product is CAIGKGQGALGEQYF.

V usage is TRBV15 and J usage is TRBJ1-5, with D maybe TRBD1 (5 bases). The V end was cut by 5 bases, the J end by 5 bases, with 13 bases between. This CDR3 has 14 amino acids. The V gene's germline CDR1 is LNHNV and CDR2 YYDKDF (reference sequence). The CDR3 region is CATSGWGLDQPQHF. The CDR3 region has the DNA TGTGCCACCAGCGGGTGGGGCCTAGATCAGCCCCAGCATTTT.

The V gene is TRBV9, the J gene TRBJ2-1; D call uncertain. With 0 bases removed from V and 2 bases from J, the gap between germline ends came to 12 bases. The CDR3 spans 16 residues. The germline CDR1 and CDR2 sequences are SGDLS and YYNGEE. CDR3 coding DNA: TGTGCCAGCAGCGTAGAACCCAGTAGGGCCTACAATGAGCAGTTCTTC. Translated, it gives CASSVEPSRAYNEQFF.

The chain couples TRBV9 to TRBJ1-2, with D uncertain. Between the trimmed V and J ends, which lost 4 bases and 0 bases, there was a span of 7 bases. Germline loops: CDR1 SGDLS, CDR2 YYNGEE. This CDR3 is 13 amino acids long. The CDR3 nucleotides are TGTGCCAGCAGCCCATGGCCTAACTATGGCTACACCTTC. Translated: CASSPWPNYGYTF.

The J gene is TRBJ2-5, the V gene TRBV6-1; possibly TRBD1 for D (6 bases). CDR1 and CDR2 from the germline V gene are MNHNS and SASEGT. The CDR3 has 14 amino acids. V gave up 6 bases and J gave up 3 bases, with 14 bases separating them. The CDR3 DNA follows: TGTGCCAGCAGGAGATGGGGGACAAAAGAGACCCAGTACTTC. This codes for CASRRWGTKETQYF.

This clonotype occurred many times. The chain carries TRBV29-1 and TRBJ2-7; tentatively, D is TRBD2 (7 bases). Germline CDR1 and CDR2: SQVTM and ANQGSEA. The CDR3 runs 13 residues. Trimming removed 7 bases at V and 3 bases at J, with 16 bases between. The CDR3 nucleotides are TGCAGCGCCGGAGGGGGGGCGGTCTACGAGCAGTACTTC. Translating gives CSAGGGAVYEQYF.

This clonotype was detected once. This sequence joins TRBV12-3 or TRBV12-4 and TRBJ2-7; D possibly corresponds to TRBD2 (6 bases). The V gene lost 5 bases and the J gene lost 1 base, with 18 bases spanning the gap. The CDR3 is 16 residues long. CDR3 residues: CASSKSGRRGSYEQYF. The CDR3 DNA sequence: TGTGCCAGCAGTAAATCGGGGCGGCGGGGATCCTACGAGCAGTACTTC.

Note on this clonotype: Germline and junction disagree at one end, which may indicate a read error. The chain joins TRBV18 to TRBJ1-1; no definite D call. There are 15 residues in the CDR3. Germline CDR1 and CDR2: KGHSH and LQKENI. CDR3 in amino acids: CVSSQDPFGNTEAFF. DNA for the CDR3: TGTGTCAGCTCACAAGACCCCTTTGGGAACACTGAAGCTTTCTTT. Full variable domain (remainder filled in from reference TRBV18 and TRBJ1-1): NAGVMQNPRHLVRRRGQEARLRCSPMKGHSHVYWYRQLPEEGLKFMVYLQKENIIDESGMPKERFSAEFPKEGPSILRIQQVVRGDSAAYFCVSSQDPFGNTEAFFGQGTRLTVV.

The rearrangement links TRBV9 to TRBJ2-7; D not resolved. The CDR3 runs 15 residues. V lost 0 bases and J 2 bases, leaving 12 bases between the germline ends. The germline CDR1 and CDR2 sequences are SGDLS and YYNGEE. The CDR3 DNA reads TGTGCCAGCAGCGTAGGGTCACGGGCAGCCTACGAGCAGTACTTC. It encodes CASSVGSRAAYEQYF.

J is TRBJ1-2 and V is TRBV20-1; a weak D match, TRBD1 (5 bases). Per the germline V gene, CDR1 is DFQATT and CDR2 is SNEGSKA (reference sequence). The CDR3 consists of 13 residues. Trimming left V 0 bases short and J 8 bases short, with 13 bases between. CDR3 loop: CSARDNKGNGYTF. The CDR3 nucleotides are TGCAGTGCTAGAGATAATAAGGGGAACGGCTACACCTTC.

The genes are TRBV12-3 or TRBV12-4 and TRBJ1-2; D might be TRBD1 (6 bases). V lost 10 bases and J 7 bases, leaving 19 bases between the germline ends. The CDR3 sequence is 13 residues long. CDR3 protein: CAIRLTGYSGYTF. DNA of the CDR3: TGTGCCATAAGGCTAACAGGGTACAGTGGCTACACCTTC.

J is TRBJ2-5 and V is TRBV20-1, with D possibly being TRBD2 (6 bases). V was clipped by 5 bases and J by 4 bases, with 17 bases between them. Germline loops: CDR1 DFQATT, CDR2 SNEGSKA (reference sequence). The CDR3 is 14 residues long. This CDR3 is CSADRGSRGETQYF. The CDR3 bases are TGCAGTGCTGACCGGGGTTCGCGGGGAGAGACCCAGTACTTC.

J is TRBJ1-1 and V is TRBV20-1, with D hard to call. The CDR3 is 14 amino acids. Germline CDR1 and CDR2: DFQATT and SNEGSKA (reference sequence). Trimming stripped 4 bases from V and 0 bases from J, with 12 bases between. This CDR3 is CSATLGQLNTEAFF. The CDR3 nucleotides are TGCAGTGCTACACTCGGGCAGTTGAACACTGAAGCTTTCTTT.

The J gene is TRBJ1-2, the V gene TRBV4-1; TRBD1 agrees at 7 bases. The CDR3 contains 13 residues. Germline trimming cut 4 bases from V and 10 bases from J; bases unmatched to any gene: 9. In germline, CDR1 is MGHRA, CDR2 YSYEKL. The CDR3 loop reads CASSRTTGVDYTF. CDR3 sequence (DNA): TGCGCCAGCAGCCGAACAACAGGGGTTGACTACACCTTC.

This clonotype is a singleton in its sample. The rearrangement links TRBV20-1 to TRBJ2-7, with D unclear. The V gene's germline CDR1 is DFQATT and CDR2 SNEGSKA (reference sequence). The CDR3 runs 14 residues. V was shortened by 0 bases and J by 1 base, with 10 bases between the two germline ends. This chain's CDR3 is CSARDGKWSYEQYF. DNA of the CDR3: TGCAGTGCTAGAGATGGAAAATGGTCCTACGAGCAGTACTTC.

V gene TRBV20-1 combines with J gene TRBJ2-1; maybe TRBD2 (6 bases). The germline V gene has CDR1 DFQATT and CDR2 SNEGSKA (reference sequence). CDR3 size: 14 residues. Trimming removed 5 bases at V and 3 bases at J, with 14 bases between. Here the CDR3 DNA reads TGCAGTGCTCGCCCCGGGACTCACTACAATGAGCAGTTCTTC. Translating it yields CSARPGTHYNEQFF.

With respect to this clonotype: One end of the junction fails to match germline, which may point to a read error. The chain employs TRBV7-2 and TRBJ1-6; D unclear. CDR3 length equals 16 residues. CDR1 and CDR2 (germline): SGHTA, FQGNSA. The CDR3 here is CVSSFTPPADNSPLHF. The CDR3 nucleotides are TGTGTCAGCAGCTTTACACCACCGGCTGATAATTCACCCCTCCACTTT.